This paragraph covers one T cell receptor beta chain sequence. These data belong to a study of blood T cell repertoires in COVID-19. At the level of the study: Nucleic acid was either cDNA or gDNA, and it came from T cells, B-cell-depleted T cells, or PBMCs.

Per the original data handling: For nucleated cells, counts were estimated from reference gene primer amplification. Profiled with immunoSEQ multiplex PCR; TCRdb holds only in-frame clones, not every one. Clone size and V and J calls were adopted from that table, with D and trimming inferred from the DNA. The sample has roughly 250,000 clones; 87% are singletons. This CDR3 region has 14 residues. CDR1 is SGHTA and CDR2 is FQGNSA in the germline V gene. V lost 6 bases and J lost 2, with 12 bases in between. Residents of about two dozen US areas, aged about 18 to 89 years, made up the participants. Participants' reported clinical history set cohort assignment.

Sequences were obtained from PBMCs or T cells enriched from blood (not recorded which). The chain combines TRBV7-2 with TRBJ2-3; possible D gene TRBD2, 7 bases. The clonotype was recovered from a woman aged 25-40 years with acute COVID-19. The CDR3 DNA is TGTGCCAGCAGTTGGGGGGGCTTCACAGATACGCAGTATTTT. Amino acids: CASSWGGFTDTQYF.